This T cell receptor (beta chain) originates from a study of OX40 agonist ivuxolimab in advanced cancers. Findings of the study overall: Among the lowest levels of clonal expansion were found in partial responders at 0.1-3.0 mg/kg. The expanded peripheral T cells' antigen specificity was not determined. Expanded clones belonging to CD8+ T cells outnumbered, on average, those of CD4+.

On this clone: No antigen is known for it.

Sequenced by immunoSEQ multiplex PCR; TCRdb stores in-frame clones only, minus some. The sample consists of 30,000 to 40,000 clones, approximately 80% of them appearing once. Exclusion applied to patients with autoimmune disease history or systemic immunosuppression. From germline, CDR1 is LNHDA and CDR2 SQIVND (reference sequence). CDR3 size: 13 residues. V was shortened by 4 bases and J by 5 bases, with 9 bases between the two germline ends. The source was CD4+ or CD8+ T cells sorted from blood, collected in a trial of the OX40 agonist ivuxolimab. V usage is TRBV19 and J usage is TRBJ1-5; the D gene is possibly TRBD1 (5 bases). The receptor was isolated from an adult with an advanced solid tumor such as melanoma, head and neck, liver or kidney cancer. The CDR3 reads CASSKDNYQPQHF. The CDR3 DNA is TGTGCCAGTAGTAAGGACAATTATCAGCCCCAGCATTTT.